Following are 17 T cell receptor beta chains from one sample sequenced in a study of identical twins (dated by TCRdb to 2016 to 2017). The library was built by means of 5' RACE. TCRdb lists the instrument as Illumina HiSeq 2000. The raw public data were reprocessed by TCRdb itself: fastp quality trimming at Q25, MiXCR clonotype calling, in-frame beta chains only. Duplicate CDR3 protein sequences are folded into a single record with the most common DNA and genes. This sample has some 790,000 distinct CDR3 sequences in its table, and roughly 20% of those were observed once. Roughly 13% of the sample goes to the ten largest clones. The sample was also reused in another study, on T cells expressing NK-cell markers.

Sequenced sample: PBMCs. These receptors were taken from a young woman in good health.

The chain employs TRBV14 and TRBJ1-2; 7 positions match TRBD1. V lost 4 bases, J lost 4 bases, and 9 bases stayed unmatched. The CDR3 length is 15 residues. Germline values: CDR1 SGHDN, CDR2 FVKESK. The DNA of the CDR3 is TGTGCCAGCAGCCCGAGTCCGACAGGGCCCTATGGCTACACCTTC. Its translation is CASSPSPTGPYGYTF.

In this sample, this clonotype turned up a few times. The chain has TRBV7-7 and TRBJ2-1, with D tentatively TRBD2 (6 bases). Germline CDR1 reads SSHAT; CDR2 reads FNYEAQ (reference sequence). Trimming removed 3 bases from V and 5 bases from J, with 11 bases in between. This CDR3 comprises 14 residues. CDR3 residues: CASSFGGTNNEQFF. The CDR3 region has the DNA TGTGCCAGCAGCTTCGGCGGGACCAACAATGAGCAGTTCTTC.

The V call is TRBV7-9, the J call TRBJ1-6; D unresolved. Trimming left V 1 base short and J 14 bases short, with 12 bases between. CDR1 and CDR2 (germline): SEHNR, FQNEAQ (reference sequence). The CDR3 has 13 residues. The CDR3 nucleotides read TGTGCCAGCAGCTTAGTAGAGGGTTCGGCCCTCCACTTT. As protein: CASSLVEGSALHF.

The rearrangement links TRBV6-1 to TRBJ1-5; D not certain. Trimming shortened V by 6 bases and J by 4 bases, and 16 bases separated the two germline ends. The CDR3 is 15 residues long. In germline, CDR1 is MNHNS, CDR2 SASEGT. The CDR3 nucleotides are TGTGCCAGCAGCTCCATGGACGGGGAGAATCAGCCCCAGCATTTT. Protein sequence: CASSSMDGENQPQHF.

The chain recombines TRBV12-3 or TRBV12-4 with TRBJ2-3, with D uncertain. The V and J ends lost 5 bases and 6 bases respectively, with 9 bases between them. The CDR3 is 12 residues long. The CDR3 is CASSPVQDTQYF. The CDR3 DNA sequence: TGTGCCAGCAGTCCCGTCCAGGATACGCAGTATTTT.

The chain joins TRBV29-1 to TRBJ2-1; 7 positions agree with TRBD1. The germline V gene encodes CDR1 SQVTM and CDR2 ANQGSEA. After removal of 5 bases from V and 8 bases from J, the junction contained 9 bases not matched to a gene. This CDR3 region has 13 residues. The CDR3: CSVSLKGADEQFF. The CDR3 coding sequence is TGCAGCGTTAGCCTCAAGGGGGCGGATGAGCAGTTCTTC.

The chain uses TRBV25-1 and TRBJ2-1; the D is unclear. V lost 0 bases and J 6 bases, leaving 9 bases between the germline ends. The CDR3 runs 14 residues. From germline, CDR1 is MGHDK and CDR2 SYGVNS. The CDR3 nucleotides read TGTGCCAGCAGTGAATATACCAGATCCAATGAGCAGTTCTTC. Encoded protein: CASSEYTRSNEQFF. Full variable domain (missing parts from reference TRBV25-1 and TRBJ2-1): EADIYQTPRYLVIGTGKKITLECSQTMGHDKMYWYQQDPGMELHLIHYSYGVNSTEKGDLSSESTVSRIRTEHFPLTLESARPSHTSQYLCASSEYTRSNEQFFGPGTRLTVL.

The J gene is TRBJ1-2, the V gene TRBV7-3, with a possible D match to TRBD1 (6 bases). Germline values: CDR1 SGHTA, CDR2 FQGTGA. The CDR3 contains 14 residues. V was clipped by 2 bases and J by 8 bases, with 15 bases between them. CDR3 nucleotides: TGTGCCAGCAGCTTAGGAACAGGGTCTGAGGGCTACACCTTC. Its protein product is CASSLGTGSEGYTF.

The genes are TRBV2 and TRBJ1-1, with D unclear. Trimming shortened V by 4 bases and J by 10 bases, and 13 bases separated the two germline ends. CDR1 SNHLY and CDR2 FYNNEI come from the germline V gene. The CDR3 sequence is 12 residues long. The DNA for the CDR3 is TGTGCCAGCAGTGGGACCTCTGCGGGAGCTTTCTTT. Its protein product is CASSGTSAGAFF.

The chain has TRBV7-8 and TRBJ1-5; unclear D gene. The CDR3 length is 14 residues. The V end lost 8 bases, the J end lost 3 bases, and 14 bases lay between the germline ends. The germline V gene has CDR1 SGHVS and CDR2 FQNEAQ. For the CDR3, the DNA is TGTGCCAGCGCAACCGGCCGGAACAATCAGCCCCAGCATTTT. Its translation: CASATGRNNQPQHF. Drawing the rest from reference TRBV7-8 and TRBJ1-5, the complete variable domain is GAGVSQSPRYKVAKRGQDVALRCDPISGHVSLFWYQQALGQGPEFLTYFQNEAQLDKSGLPSDRFFAERPEGSVSTLKIQRTQQEDSAVYLCASATGRNNQPQHFGDGTRLSIL.

The sample holds a few counts of this clonotype. This chain connects TRBV7-2 to TRBJ2-2; 15 bases line up with TRBD2. The length of the CDR3 is 18 residues. Germline V gene data show CDR1 as SGHTA and CDR2 as FQGNSA. Germline trimming cut 0 bases from V and 8 bases from J; bases unmatched to any gene: 7. As DNA, the CDR3 is TGTGCCAGCAGCTTAGCTCGGACTAGCGGGAGGGCCTATGGGGAGCTGTTTTTT. Amino acids: CASSLARTSGRAYGELFF.

The genes are TRBV12-3 or TRBV12-4 and TRBJ2-3, with D uncertain. V lost 0 bases and J 1 base, leaving 5 bases between the germline ends. The CDR3 consists of 14 residues. The CDR3 loop is CASSLAERTDTQYF. DNA of the CDR3: TGTGCCAGCAGTTTAGCAGAGCGCACAGATACGCAGTATTTT.

This chain connects TRBV27 to TRBJ1-2; 8 positions match TRBD1. Germline loops: CDR1 MNHEY, CDR2 SMNVEV (reference sequence). The V segment lost 7 bases and the J segment 7 bases; nucleotides outside the gene matches: 11. The CDR3 extends over 14 amino acids. CDR3 sequence: CASKTGQAMSGYTF. The CDR3 DNA reads TGTGCCAGCAAAACGGGACAGGCGATGAGTGGCTACACCTTC.

This clonotype was seen only a few times. The chain employs TRBV6-5 and TRBJ2-7, with TRBD2 matching 10 bases. The length of the CDR3 is 14 residues. V dropped 2 bases and J dropped 4; count of bases not matched to a gene: 2. Germline V gene lookup returns CDR1 MNHEY and CDR2 SVGAGI. In DNA form, the CDR3 reads TGTGCCAGCAGTTACAGGACTAGCGGTTACGAGCAGTACTTC. As protein: CASSYRTSGYEQYF.

There are a few counts of this clonotype. The chain carries TRBV27 and TRBJ2-1, with a weak D call TRBD2 (6 bases). CDR1 MNHEY and CDR2 SMNVEV come from the germline V gene (reference sequence). The CDR3 is made up of 18 amino acids. Deletions cut 6 bases from V and 8 bases from J, with 29 bases between. CDR3 nucleotides: TGTGCCAGCAGCCGCCGGGGGAGAAGCGGATATCAGGTCCATGAGCAGTTCTTC. Protein: CASSRRGRSGYQVHEQFF.

The chain uses TRBV29-1 and TRBJ2-3; maybe TRBD2 (5 bases). Trimming shortened V by 0 bases and J by 11 bases, and 18 bases separated the two germline ends. This CDR3 contains 14 residues. The germline gives CDR1 SQVTM, CDR2 ANQGSEA. DNA for the CDR3: TGCAGCGTTGAAGATGGAATCACGGGAACTCGGCAGTATTTT. Protein product: CSVEDGITGTRQYF.

The CDR3 nucleotides are TGTGCCAGTTCTTCTCGGTGGGAGCAGTACTTC. Translating it yields CASSSRWEQYF. This chain joins TRBV7-9 and TRBJ2-7; D is uncertain. V dropped 9 bases and J dropped 7 bases, with 13 bases sitting between them. The length of the CDR3 is 11 residues. The germline CDR1 and CDR2 sequences are SEHNR and FQNEAQ (reference sequence). The full variable domain, rest sourced from reference TRBV7-9 and TRBJ2-7, is DTGVSQNPRHKITKRGQNVTFRCDPISEHNRLYWYRQTLGQGPEFLTYFQNEAQLEKSRLLSDRFSAERPKGSFSTLEIQRTEQGDSAMYLCASSSRWEQYFGPGTRLTVT.